The entry below gives a single TCR beta chain sequence along with its context. Its target is not known. V lost 0 bases and J 4 bases, leaving 20 bases between the germline ends. CDR3 length equals 18 residues. In germline, CDR1 is SGHDN, CDR2 FVKESK. This sample stems from a study of graft-versus-host responses after intestinal transplantation. Looking at the study overall: Anti-thymocyte globulin was used for induction in all recipients, who then took tacrolimus and steroids for approximately 3 years. Study-level findings and limits: Recipient-marrow GvH clones were detected, some having first appeared in ileum or blood.

Some clones are missing from TCRdb's copy, which holds only in-frame ones; the method was immunoSEQ multiplex PCR. The table includes tens of thousands of clones, approximately 84% detected once. The genes are TRBV14 and TRBJ2-3; weak D call: TRBD1 (5 bases). Sequences were derived from unstimulated CD4+ T cells sorted from spleen or lymph node cells, sampled before transplant. The sequence derives from a human donor who was the organ donor for an intestinal transplant. In DNA, the CDR3 is TGTGCCAGCAGCCAAGAACCCCCAGGGCCTAGGTTCGCAGATACGCAGTATTTT. This codes for CASSQEPPGPRFADTQYF.